This T cell receptor beta chain was retrieved from a study of blood T cell repertoires in COVID-19. In its sample, this clone was seen once. The protocol was immunoSEQ multiplex PCR, while the TCRdb copy is restricted to in-frame clones and leaves out a portion. The data contain 210,000 or so clones, around four fifths of them singletons. Trimming pared 4 bases from V and 0 bases from J, leaving 10 bases between. The CDR3 spans 15 residues. In germline, CDR1 is MDHEN, CDR2 SYDVKM. The J gene is TRBJ2-1, the V gene TRBV28; D remains ambiguous. This sequence originates from a woman aged 50 to 60 who had been exposed to COVID-19. The sample consisted of PBMCs or T cells enriched from blood (not recorded which). CDR3 amino acids: CASSSADSSYNEQFF. The CDR3 DNA is TGTGCCAGCAGTTCGGCGGATAGCTCCTACAATGAGCAGTTCTTC.